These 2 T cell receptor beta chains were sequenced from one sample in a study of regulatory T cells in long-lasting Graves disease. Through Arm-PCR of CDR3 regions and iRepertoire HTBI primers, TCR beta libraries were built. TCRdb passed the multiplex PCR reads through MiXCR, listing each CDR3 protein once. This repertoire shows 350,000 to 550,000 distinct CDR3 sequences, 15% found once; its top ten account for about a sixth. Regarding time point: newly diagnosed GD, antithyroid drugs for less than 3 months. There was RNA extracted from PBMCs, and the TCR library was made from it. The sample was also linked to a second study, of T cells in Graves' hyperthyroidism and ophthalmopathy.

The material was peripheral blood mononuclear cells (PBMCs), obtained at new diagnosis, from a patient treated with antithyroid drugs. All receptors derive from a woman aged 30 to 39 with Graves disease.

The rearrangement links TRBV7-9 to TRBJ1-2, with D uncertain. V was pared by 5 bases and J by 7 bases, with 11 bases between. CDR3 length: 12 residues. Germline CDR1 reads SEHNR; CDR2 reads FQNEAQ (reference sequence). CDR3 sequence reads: CASSGGKTGYTF. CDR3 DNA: TGTGCCAGCAGCGGAGGGAAGACTGGCTACACCTTC.

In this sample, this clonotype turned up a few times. CDR3 sequence reads: CSASQGRGSSYNEQFF. CDR3 bases: TGCAGTGCTAGCCAGGGGAGGGGGAGCTCCTACAATGAGCAGTTCTTC. J is TRBJ2-1 and V is TRBV20-1; D might be TRBD2 (7 bases). Germline V gives CDR1 DFQATT, CDR2 SNEGSKA (reference sequence). Trimming took off 3 bases at V and 0 bases at J, with 15 bases between the two ends. The CDR3 extends over 16 amino acids.